Listed here are 23 T cell receptor beta chains from one sample, sequenced in a study of identical twins. In TCRdb, the 5' RACE reads were re-called with MiXCR into one record per CDR3 protein. The sample records 700,000 or so distinct CDR3 sequences, about 9.4% being singletons. These records were also assigned to another study, of yellow fever vaccine responses in identical twins.

The sequencing sample was made of PBMCs. All receptors come from a woman aged 18-30 years in good health.

The chain uses TRBV7-1 and TRBJ2-1; possibly TRBD1 or TRBD2 for D (10 bases each). TRBV7-1 is an open reading frame whose function is uncertain. V shed 3 bases and J shed 3 bases, with 36 bases lying between them. The CDR3 is 23 amino acids. DNA for the CDR3: TGTGCCAGCAGCTCCGGGGGGACAGGGGACCTCCCAAGCGGGAGGGCCGTCTACAATGAGCAGTTCTTC. Encoded protein: CASSSGGTGDLPSGRAVYNEQFF.

This rearrangement joins TRBV13 to TRBJ1-4; D not resolved. The CDR3 sequence is 13 residues long. Trimming left V 6 bases short and J 0 bases short, with 5 bases between. CDR1 and CDR2 (germline): PRHDT, FYEKMQ (reference sequence). CDR3: CASRGSTNEKLFF. The CDR3 region has the DNA TGTGCCAGCAGGGGATCAACTAATGAAAAACTGTTTTTT.

This clonotype was found a few times. The chain links TRBV7-8 to TRBJ2-4; the D is unclear. The CDR3 length is 13 residues. V lost 4 bases, J lost 0 bases, and 4 bases lay in between. The germline gives CDR1 SGHVS, CDR2 FQNEAQ. The CDR3 spells CASSSLAKNIQYF. CDR3 in DNA: TGTGCCAGCAGCTCCTTAGCCAAAAACATTCAGTACTTC. The full variable domain, its missing parts supplied by reference TRBV7-8 and TRBJ2-4, is GAGVSQSPRYKVAKRGQDVALRCDPISGHVSLFWYQQALGQGPEFLTYFQNEAQLDKSGLPSDRFFAERPEGSVSTLKIQRTQQEDSAVYLCASSSLAKNIQYFGAGTRLSVL.

In its sample, this clonotype was seen many times. This chain joins TRBV14 and TRBJ2-1; D might be TRBD2 (6 bases). The germline gives CDR1 SGHDN, CDR2 FVKESK. The CDR3 has 13 residues. Trimming pared 3 bases from V and 3 bases from J, leaving 6 bases between. The CDR3 region has the DNA TGTGCCAGCAGCCAGCGGGGCTACAATGAGCAGTTCTTC. This codes for CASSQRGYNEQFF.

In its sample, this clonotype was seen a few times. The chain couples TRBV7-8 to TRBJ2-3, with 9 bases matching TRBD2. V gave up 4 bases and J gave up 14 bases; unmatched junction bases: 13. The CDR3 totals 14 residues. Germline V lookup: CDR1 SGHVS, CDR2 FQNEAQ. As DNA, the CDR3 is TGTGCCAGCAGCTCCCCATCCCTAGCGGGGAAGCCGTATTTT. It encodes CASSSPSLAGKPYF.

A few counts support this clonotype. The chain has TRBV20-1 and TRBJ1-1; no definite D call. Germline CDR1 reads DFQATT; CDR2 reads SNEGSKA (reference sequence). Deletions cut 8 bases from V and 0 bases from J, with 7 bases between. The length of the CDR3 is 11 residues. This chain's CDR3 is CSTVVNTEAFF. In DNA, the CDR3 is TGCAGTACTGTGGTGAACACTGAAGCTTTCTTT.

In its sample, this clonotype was seen many times. DNA for the CDR3: TGTGCCAGCAGCTTAGGCCTGTCTGGAAACACCATATATTTT. It encodes CASSLGLSGNTIYF. This sequence joins TRBV7-9 and TRBJ1-3; D not resolved. Per germline, CDR1 SEHNR and CDR2 FQNEAQ (reference sequence). This CDR3 contains 14 residues. The germline V and J ends were trimmed by 1 base and 1 base, with 5 bases remaining between them.

This clonotype occurred many times. The chain has TRBV27 and TRBJ2-1; D call uncertain. V lost 7 bases, J lost 0 bases, and 16 bases lay in between. Germline V gene lookup returns CDR1 MNHEY and CDR2 SMNVEV (reference sequence). The CDR3 runs 16 residues. CDR3 nucleotide sequence: TGTGCCAGCACTGAGAAGTCTTTAAGCTCCTACAATGAGCAGTTCTTC. Its protein is CASTEKSLSSYNEQFF.

This clonotype was detected ten times or more. This chain's CDR3 is CASSDWGSSTDTQYF. The CDR3 DNA sequence: TGTGCCAGCAGTGATTGGGGATCTAGCACAGATACGCAGTATTTT. J is TRBJ2-3 and V is TRBV2; unclear D gene. The germline V gene encodes CDR1 SNHLY and CDR2 FYNNEI. The CDR3 is made up of 15 amino acids. Trimming pared 3 bases from V and 0 bases from J, leaving 10 bases between.

A few counts support this clonotype. The chain uses TRBV30 and TRBJ2-7; 7 nucleotides align to TRBD1. The V and J ends lost 0 bases and 6 bases, in that order; junction bases with no gene match: 8. This CDR3 is 14 amino acids long. Germline CDR1 and CDR2: GTSNPN and SVGIG (reference sequence). CDR3: CAWSVLTGVGEQYF. CDR3 in DNA: TGTGCCTGGAGTGTACTTACAGGGGTTGGCGAGCAGTACTTC.

Comments on this clonotype: This may come from a read error, since a much larger clone is one base off. The CDR3 is CASALAGEPYNEQFF. Written as DNA, the CDR3 is TGTGCTAGTGCGCTAGCGGGGGAACCCTACAATGAGCAGTTCTTC. The V and J genes are TRBV12-5 and TRBJ2-1, with 10 bases that match TRBD2. CDR3 length: 15 residues. The germline V gene has CDR1 LGHNT and CDR2 FRNRAP. Trimming removed 7 bases from V and 2 bases from J; junction bases left unmatched: 5.

This clonotype was picked up one time. This chain joins TRBV6-1 and TRBJ2-5, with a weak D call TRBD1 (6 bases). The CDR3 is 16 amino acids. Germline-derived CDR1 and CDR2 are MNHNS and SASEGT. V lost 5 bases and J lost 0, with 16 bases in between. CDR3 in amino acids: CASSSRDNKYQETQYF. The CDR3 DNA reads TGTGCCAGCAGTAGCCGGGACAATAAGTACCAAGAGACCCAGTACTTC.

This clonotype was recorded a few times. The rearrangement links TRBV12-3 or TRBV12-4 to TRBJ1-1, with TRBD1 as a possible D gene (6 bases). Trimming stripped 6 bases from V and 1 base from J, with 9 bases between. This CDR3 is 13 amino acids long. In nucleotides, the CDR3 is TGTGCCAGCAGGTGGACAGAGAACACTGAAGCTTTCTTT. Its protein product is CASRWTENTEAFF.

This clonotype was picked up a small number of times. This chain connects TRBV5-1 to TRBJ2-7, with D maybe TRBD1 (7 bases). Trimming took 3 bases from V and 6 from J, leaving 19 bases between them. The CDR3 length is 15 residues. Per germline, CDR1 SGHRS and CDR2 YFSETQ. The CDR3 DNA follows: TGCGCCAGCAGCTCGTTGGAGGGGGCGTCTCGCGAGCAGTACTTC. Protein product: CASSSLEGASREQYF.

This clonotype was seen a handful of times. The gene calls are TRBV11-2 and TRBJ2-7; D perhaps matches TRBD2 (6 bases). Germline assignment: CDR1 SGHAT and CDR2 FQNNGV. With 4 bases removed from V and 2 bases from J, the gap between germline ends came to 15 bases. CDR3 length: 15 amino acids. The CDR3 bases are TGTGCCAGCAGCTCCCAGGGAGGCCCTCCCTACGAGCAGTACTTC. The encoded protein is CASSSQGGPPYEQYF.

The V and J genes are TRBV6-2 or TRBV6-3 and TRBJ2-7; a weak D match, TRBD1 (5 bases). The germline V gene encodes CDR1 MNHEY and CDR2 SVGEGT. The CDR3 is 14 residues long. V was trimmed by 4 bases and J by 1 base, leaving 11 bases between them. The CDR3 protein is CASSSNRISYEQYF. The CDR3 bases are TGTGCCAGCAGTTCAAACAGGATTTCCTACGAGCAGTACTTC.

This sequence joins TRBV6-6 and TRBJ2-7, with TRBD1 matching over 8 bases. V shed 7 bases, J shed 0 bases, and the junction held 2 bases outside the gene matches. This CDR3 region has 13 residues. Per the germline V gene, CDR1 is MNHNY and CDR2 is SVGAGI (reference sequence). The CDR3 coding sequence is TGTGCCAGCAACAGGGGGAGCTCCTACGAGCAGTACTTC. This translates into CASNRGSSYEQYF.

Only a few counts were recorded for this clonotype. The V gene is TRBV5-4, the J gene TRBJ2-1; D tentatively reads TRBD1 or TRBD2 (5 bases each). The CDR3 is 13 amino acids. In germline, CDR1 is SGHNT, CDR2 YYREEE (reference sequence). The V gene lost 3 bases and the J gene lost 6 bases, with 10 bases spanning the gap. The CDR3 loop is CASSWGRINEQFF. CDR3 coding DNA: TGTGCCAGCAGCTGGGGACGGATCAATGAGCAGTTCTTC.

The V call is TRBV6-4, the J call TRBJ2-2; no definite D call. CDR1 is MRHNA, CDR2 SNTAGT, per germline. The CDR3 is 14 amino acids. Trimming pared 0 bases from V and 5 bases from J, leaving 7 bases between. The CDR3, as DNA: TGTGCCAGCAGTGACTCCATGGAGACCGGGGAGCTGTTTTTT. Its translation: CASSDSMETGELFF.

This rearrangement joins TRBV20-1 to TRBJ2-3; the D gene could be TRBD1 or TRBD2 (6 bases each). Between the trimmed V and J ends, which lost 3 bases and 6 bases, there was a span of 13 bases. CDR3 length equals 13 residues. Germline V CDR1 and CDR2: DFQATT, SNEGSKA (reference sequence). DNA for the CDR3: TGCAGTGCTAGTGACGGGGGCGTTGATACGCAGTATTTT. Its translation: CSASDGGVDTQYF.

The chain recombines TRBV10-3 with TRBJ2-1, with TRBD2 matching 15 bases. With 7 bases clipped from V and 7 bases from J, the junction kept 5 bases outside the gene matches. The length of the CDR3 is 15 residues. CDR1 is ENHRY, CDR2 SYGVKD, per germline. This chain's CDR3 is CAIKGLAGGPNEQFF. The CDR3 DNA reads TGTGCCATCAAAGGACTAGCGGGGGGGCCGAATGAGCAGTTCTTC.

Of note for this clonotype: A clone one base away is much larger, so this may be a read error. V is TRBV7-2 and J is TRBJ2-5; the match to TRBD2 covers 8 bases. Germline V gives CDR1 SGHTA, CDR2 FQGNSA. The CDR3 sequence is 16 residues long. With 2 bases clipped from V and 4 bases from J, the junction kept 9 bases outside the gene matches. The CDR3 DNA reads as TGTGCCAGCAGCTTATACGGGGGGGCGAGGATAGAGACCCAGTACTTC. Its translation is CASSLYGGARIETQYF.

The chain carries TRBV6-1 and TRBJ1-5, with D uncertain. Trimming pared 6 bases from V and 0 bases from J, leaving 12 bases between. The CDR3 has 15 residues. Germline loops: CDR1 MNHNS, CDR2 SASEGT. CDR3 bases: TGTGCCAGCAGATTGAGTGGGAATAGCAATCAGCCCCAGCATTTT. The encoded protein is CASRLSGNSNQPQHF.